This T cell receptor beta chain was identified in a study of cytomegalovirus exposure and HLA in healthy donors. Produced via immunoSEQ multiplex PCR; TCRdb's table is partial and in-frame only. The sample has some 160,000 clones, about 89% seen once. This CDR3 is 16 amino acids long. The V end was cut by 5 bases, the J end by 6 bases, with 21 bases between. In germline, CDR1 is LNHDA, CDR2 SQIVND (reference sequence). This chain links TRBV19 with TRBJ2-3, with D maybe TRBD1 (7 bases). The sample comprised PBMCs. This TCR was recovered from a man in his late teens or twenties in good health and CMV-seronegative. DNA for the CDR3: TGTGCCAGTAGTGCCTCCCCAGGGGGGTGGATCGATACGCAGTATTTT. Its translation: CASSASPGGWIDTQYF.